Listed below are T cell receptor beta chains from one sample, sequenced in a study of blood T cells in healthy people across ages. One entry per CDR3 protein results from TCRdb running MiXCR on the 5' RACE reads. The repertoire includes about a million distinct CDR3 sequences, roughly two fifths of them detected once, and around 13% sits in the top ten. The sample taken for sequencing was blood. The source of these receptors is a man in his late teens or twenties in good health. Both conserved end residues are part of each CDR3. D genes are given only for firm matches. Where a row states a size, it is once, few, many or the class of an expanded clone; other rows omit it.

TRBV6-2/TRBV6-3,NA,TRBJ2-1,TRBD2,CACSYGGEDYNEQFF,TGTGCCTGCAGCTACGGGGGGGAGGACTACAATGAGCAGTTCTTC
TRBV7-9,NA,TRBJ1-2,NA,CASSPSGDHYGYTF,TGTGCCAGCAGCCCCTCGGGCGACCACTATGGCTACACCTTC
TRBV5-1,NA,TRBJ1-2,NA,CASSLEGRARGYGYTF,TGCGCCAGCAGCTTGGAGGGACGCGCCCGTGGCTATGGCTACACCTTC
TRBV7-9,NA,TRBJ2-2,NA,CASSRLGDLPSTGELFF,TGTGCCAGCAGCCGCTTGGGGGATCTCCCCAGCACCGGGGAGCTGTTTTTT
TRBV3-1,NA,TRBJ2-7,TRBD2,CASSQWSGVSYEQYF,TGTGCCAGCAGCCAATGGAGCGGGGTCTCCTACGAGCAGTACTTC
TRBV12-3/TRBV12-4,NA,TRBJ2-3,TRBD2,CASSPTLAGGGTQYF,TGTGCCAGCAGCCCAACACTAGCGGGGGGCGGTACGCAGTATTTT
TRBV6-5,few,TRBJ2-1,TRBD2,CASSYSISGTSGNEQFF,TGTGCCAGCAGTTACTCGATTTCTGGGACTAGCGGCAATGAGCAGTTCTTC
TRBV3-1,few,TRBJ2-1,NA,CASSQLRGGVSYNEQFF,TGTGCCAGCAGCCAACTGCGTGGGGGCGTATCCTACAATGAGCAGTTCTTC
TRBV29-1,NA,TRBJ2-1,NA,CSVEDHSYNEQFF,TGCAGCGTTGAAGATCACAGCTACAATGAGCAGTTCTTC
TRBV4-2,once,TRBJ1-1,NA,CASSQDWGLNTEAFF,TGTGCCAGCAGCCAAGATTGGGGCCTTAACACTGAAGCTTTCTTT
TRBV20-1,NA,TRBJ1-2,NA,CSATGQALYGYTF,TGCAGTGCTACTGGACAAGCTCTCTATGGCTACACCTTC
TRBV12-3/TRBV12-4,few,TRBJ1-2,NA,CASSLEGRRGYTF,TGTGCCAGCAGTTTAGAGGGCCGGAGGGGCTACACCTTC
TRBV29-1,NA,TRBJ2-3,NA,CSVVFVDSSTDTQYF,TGCAGCGTTGTTTTCGTGGACAGTTCCACAGATACGCAGTATTTT
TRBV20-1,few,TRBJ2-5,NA,CSASGSWGKTQETQYF,TGCAGTGCTAGCGGGAGCTGGGGCAAAACGCAAGAGACCCAGTACTTC
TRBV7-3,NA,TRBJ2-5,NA,CASSAGPVQETQYF,TGTGCCAGCAGCGCTGGACCGGTACAAGAGACCCAGTACTTC
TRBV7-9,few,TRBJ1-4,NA,CASSPTNAGPLGEKLFF,TGTGCCAGCAGCCCAACGAACGCGGGCCCCCTGGGTGAAAAACTGTTTTTT
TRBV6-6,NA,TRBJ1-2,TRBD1,CASSQDRVGNYGYTF,TGTGCCAGCAGTCAGGACAGGGTCGGGAACTATGGCTACACCTTC
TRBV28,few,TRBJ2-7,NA,CARRWGEQYF,TGTGCCAGACGTTGGGGGGAGCAGTACTTC
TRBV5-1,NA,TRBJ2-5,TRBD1,CASSLSPGQGLQETQYF,TGCGCCAGCAGCTTGTCTCCGGGACAGGGATTGCAAGAGACCCAGTACTTC
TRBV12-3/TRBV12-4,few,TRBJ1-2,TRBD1,CASSPRGQGRGYTF,TGTGCCAGCAGTCCTCGGGGACAGGGTCGGGGCTACACCTTC
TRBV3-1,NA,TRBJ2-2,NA,CASRQAGVGTGELFF,TGTGCCAGCAGACAAGCCGGGGTAGGCACCGGGGAGCTGTTTTTT
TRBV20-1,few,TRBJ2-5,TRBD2,CSARVWTSGQETQYF,TGCAGTGCTAGAGTCTGGACTAGCGGACAAGAGACCCAGTACTTC
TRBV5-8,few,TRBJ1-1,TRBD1,CASSLWDRSNTEAFF,TGTGCCAGCAGCTTGTGGGACAGGTCGAACACTGAAGCTTTCTTT
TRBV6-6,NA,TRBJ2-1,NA,CASSYTREQFF,TGTGCCAGCAGTTATACACGGGAGCAGTTCTTC
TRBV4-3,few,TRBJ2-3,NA,CASSQDRTASDTQYF,TGCGCCAGCAGCCAAGACAGGACAGCCTCAGATACGCAGTATTTT
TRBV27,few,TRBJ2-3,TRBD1,CASRDRGFIDTQYF,TGTGCCAGCAGGGACAGGGGTTTCATCGATACGCAGTATTTT
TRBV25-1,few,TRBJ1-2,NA,CASSVSQVGGYTF,TGTGCCAGCAGTGTCTCACAGGTCGGCGGCTACACCTTC
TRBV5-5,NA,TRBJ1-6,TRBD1,CASSLGGTGSYNSPLHF,TGTGCCAGCAGCTTGGGGGGGACAGGATCCTATAATTCACCCCTCCACTTT
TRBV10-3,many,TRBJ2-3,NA,CAIGERTTDTQYF,TGTGCCATCGGCGAGCGGACCACAGATACGCAGTATTTT
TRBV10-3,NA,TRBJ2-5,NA,CAISDKYQETQYF,TGTGCCATCAGTGACAAGTACCAAGAGACCCAGTACTTC
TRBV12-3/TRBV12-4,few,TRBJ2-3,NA,CASTSGPRTDTQYF,TGTGCCAGCACCTCGGGACCCCGTACAGATACGCAGTATTTT
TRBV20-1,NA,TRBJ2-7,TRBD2,CSAGASGGYEQYF,TGCAGTGCCGGAGCTAGCGGGGGTTACGAGCAGTACTTC
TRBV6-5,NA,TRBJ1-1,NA,CASSYLSRRRNTEAFF,TGTGCCAGCAGTTACTTGTCCCGGCGGAGGAACACTGAAGCTTTCTTT
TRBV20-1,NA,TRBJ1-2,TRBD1,CSASLRDRGAYGYTF,TGCAGTGCTAGCTTAAGGGACAGGGGCGCCTATGGCTACACCTTC
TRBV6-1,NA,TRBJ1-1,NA,CASSLEYSNTEAFF,TGTGCCAGCAGCCTAGAGTATAGTAACACTGAAGCTTTCTTT
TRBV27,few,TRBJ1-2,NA,CASSSLGEGYTF,TGTGCCAGCAGTTCCTTGGGGGAAGGCTACACCTTC
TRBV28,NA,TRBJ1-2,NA,CAIHRNIYGYTF,TGTGCCATCCACCGGAATATTTATGGCTACACCTTC
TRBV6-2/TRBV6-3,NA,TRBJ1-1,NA,CASSYRRLGTEAFF,TGTGCCAGCAGTTACCGGCGTTTGGGGACTGAAGCTTTCTTT
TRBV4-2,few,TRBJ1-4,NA,CASSQATGRNEKLFF,TGTGCCAGCAGCCAAGCCACGGGGAGGAATGAAAAACTGTTTTTT
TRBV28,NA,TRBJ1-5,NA,CASSQGLQPQHF,TGTGCCAGCAGTCAGGGTTTGCAGCCCCAGCATTTT
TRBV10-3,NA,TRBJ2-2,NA,CAIMRNANTGELFF,TGTGCCATAATGAGAAACGCGAACACCGGGGAGCTGTTTTTT
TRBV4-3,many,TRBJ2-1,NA,CASSQNYNEQFF,TGCGCCAGCAGCCAAAACTACAATGAGCAGTTCTTC
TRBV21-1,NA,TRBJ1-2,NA,CASSPYGHTF,TGTGCCAGCAGCCCTTATGGCCACACCTTC
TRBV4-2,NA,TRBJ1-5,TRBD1,CASSLRTGGRQPQHF,TGTGCCAGCAGCTTACGAACAGGGGGCCGACAGCCCCAGCATTTT
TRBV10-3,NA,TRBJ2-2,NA,CAISEWLTGELFF,TGTGCCATCAGTGAGTGGCTGACCGGGGAGCTGTTTTTT
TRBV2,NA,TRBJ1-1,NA,CASSPILPAPTEAFF,TGTGCCAGCAGCCCAATTCTCCCAGCCCCCACTGAAGCTTTCTTT
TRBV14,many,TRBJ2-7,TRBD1,CASSQQTGDEEQYF,TGTGCCAGCAGCCAACAGACAGGGGACGAGGAGCAGTACTTC
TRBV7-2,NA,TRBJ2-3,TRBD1,CASSPSRTGNTDTQYF,TGTGCCAGCAGCCCCTCCCGGACAGGGAACACAGATACGCAGTATTTT
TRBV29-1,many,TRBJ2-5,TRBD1,CSVAETGGETQYF,TGCAGCGTTGCCGAGACAGGGGGAGAGACCCAGTACTTC